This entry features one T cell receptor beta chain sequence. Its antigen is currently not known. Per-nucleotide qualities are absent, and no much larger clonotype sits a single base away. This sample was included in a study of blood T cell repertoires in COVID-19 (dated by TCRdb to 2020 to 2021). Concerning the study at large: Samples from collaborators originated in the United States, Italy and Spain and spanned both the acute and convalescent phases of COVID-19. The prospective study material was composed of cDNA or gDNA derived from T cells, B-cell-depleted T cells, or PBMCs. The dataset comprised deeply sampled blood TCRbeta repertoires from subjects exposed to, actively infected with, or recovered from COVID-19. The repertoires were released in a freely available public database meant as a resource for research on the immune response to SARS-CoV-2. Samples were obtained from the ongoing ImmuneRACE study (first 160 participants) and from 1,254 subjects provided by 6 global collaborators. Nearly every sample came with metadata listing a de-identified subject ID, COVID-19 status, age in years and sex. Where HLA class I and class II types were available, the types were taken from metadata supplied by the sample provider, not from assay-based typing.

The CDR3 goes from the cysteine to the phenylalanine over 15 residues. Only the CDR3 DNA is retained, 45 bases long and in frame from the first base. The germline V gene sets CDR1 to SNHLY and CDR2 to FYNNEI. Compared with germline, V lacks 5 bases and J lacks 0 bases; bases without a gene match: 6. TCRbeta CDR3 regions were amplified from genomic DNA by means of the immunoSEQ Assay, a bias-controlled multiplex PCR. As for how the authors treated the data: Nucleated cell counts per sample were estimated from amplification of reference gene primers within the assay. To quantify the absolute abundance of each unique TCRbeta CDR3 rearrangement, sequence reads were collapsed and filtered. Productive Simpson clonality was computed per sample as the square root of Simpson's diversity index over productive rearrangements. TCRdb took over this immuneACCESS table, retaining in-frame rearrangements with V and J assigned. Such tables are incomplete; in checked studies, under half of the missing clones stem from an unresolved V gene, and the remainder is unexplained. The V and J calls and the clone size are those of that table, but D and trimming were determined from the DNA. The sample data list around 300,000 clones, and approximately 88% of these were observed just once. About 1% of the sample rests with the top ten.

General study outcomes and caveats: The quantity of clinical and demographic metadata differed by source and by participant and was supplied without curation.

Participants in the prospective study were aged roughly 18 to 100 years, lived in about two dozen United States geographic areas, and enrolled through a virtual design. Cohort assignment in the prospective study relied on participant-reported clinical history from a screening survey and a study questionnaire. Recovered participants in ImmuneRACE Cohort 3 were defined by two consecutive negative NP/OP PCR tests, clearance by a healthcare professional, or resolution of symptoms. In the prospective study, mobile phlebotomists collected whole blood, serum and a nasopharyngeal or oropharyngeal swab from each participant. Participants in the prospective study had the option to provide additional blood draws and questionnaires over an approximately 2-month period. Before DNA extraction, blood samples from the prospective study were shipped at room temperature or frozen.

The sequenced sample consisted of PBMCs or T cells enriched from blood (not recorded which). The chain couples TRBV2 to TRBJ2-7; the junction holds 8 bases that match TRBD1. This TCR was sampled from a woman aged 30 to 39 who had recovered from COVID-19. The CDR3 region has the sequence CASSLDRGNSYEQYF. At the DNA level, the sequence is TGTGCCAGCAGTCTCGACAGGGGAAACTCCTACGAGCAGTACTTC.